This T cell receptor (beta chain) was documented in a study of spatial heterogeneity in lung cancer. A single record per CDR3 protein comes from TCRdb applying MiXCR to the 5' RACE reads. The repertoire consists of about 6,100 distinct CDR3 sequences, with 9.5% to 15% occurring once and the leading ten covering 16%. The time point was: sample taken at primary tumor resection. Frozen PBMC, nontumor lung or tumor provided whole RNA, which was sequenced unsorted. This clonotype was recorded at least ten times. This TCR was recovered from a male donor with early-stage non-small cell lung cancer. The sequencing used normal lung tissue next to the tumor, collected at surgery.

The CDR3 DNA is TGTGCTAGTGGTTACGCGGCAAATCAGCCCCAGCATTTT. It encodes CASGYAANQPQHF. The V gene is TRBV12-5, the J gene TRBJ1-5; D gene uncertain. Germline lookup yields CDR1 LGHNT and CDR2 FRNRAP. The CDR3 covers 13 residues. Trimming pared 4 bases from V and 4 bases from J, leaving 8 bases between.